A selection of T cell receptor beta chains follows, all from one sample in a study of T cell repertoires in cytomegalovirus infection. TCRdb itself ran the reads through MiXCR, one entry per CDR3 protein. The sample carries roughly 920,000 distinct CDR3 sequences, about a third recorded once. These TCRs are of unknown antigen specificity. Source: cultured CD8+ T cells from PBMCs, taken from culture after CMV antigen stimulation. The receptor source for this set is a human donor in good health (CMV status not recorded). Some clones in this sample may be carry-over from other donors' samples. The CDR3 runs from the conserved cysteine through the conserved F or W. A D gene is named only where the DNA matches it firmly. A row's size may be missing; if present it is once, few, many or a size class.

CDR3 | DNA | size | D | J | V
CASSRPAGSTDTQYF | TGTGCCAGTAGTCGACCAGCGGGGAGCACAGATACGCAGTATTTT | NA | TRBD2 | TRBJ2-3 | TRBV19
CASSQGTGAQPQHF | TGCGCCAGCAGCCAAGGGACAGGGGCTCAGCCCCAGCATTTT | NA | TRBD1 | TRBJ1-5 | TRBV4-1
CASSYSTGAEQYF | TGTGCCAGCAGTTACTCGACGGGTGCCGAGCAGTACTTC | NA | NA | TRBJ2-7 | TRBV6-8
CASSFVYNEKLFF | TGTGCCAGCAGCTTCGTTTATAATGAAAAACTGTTTTTT | few | NA | TRBJ1-4 | TRBV7-9
CVSSSQGPGIGYTF | TGTGTCAGCAGCTCCCAAGGACCAGGGATCGGCTACACCTTC | NA | NA | TRBJ1-2 | TRBV11-2
CASSLRKTSNEKLFF | TGTGCCAGCAGCTTGCGAAAGACCTCTAATGAAAAACTGTTTTTT | few | NA | TRBJ1-4 | TRBV5-6
CAITSGGADTQYF | TGTGCCATCACTAGCGGGGGCGCAGATACGCAGTATTTT | NA | TRBD2 | TRBJ2-3 | TRBV10-3
CASSPTPRGTDTQYF | TGTGCCAGCAGTCCCACACCCAGGGGCACAGATACGCAGTATTTT | NA | NA | TRBJ2-3 | TRBV27
CSARDQTSTTITDTQYF | TGCAGTGCTAGAGATCAGACTAGCACAACCATCACAGATACGCAGTATTTT | few | TRBD2 | TRBJ2-3 | TRBV20-1
CASSAIQDPLHF | TGTGCCAGCAGCGCAATACAAGATCCCCTCCACTTT | few | NA | TRBJ1-6 | TRBV7-9
CASSQDNRDVETQYF | TGTGCCAGCAGCCAAGACAACAGGGATGTAGAGACCCAGTACTTC | NA | NA | TRBJ2-5 | TRBV14
CASSPGGWGAFF | TGTGCCAGCAGCCCAGGGGGCTGGGGAGCTTTCTTT | few | TRBD1 | TRBJ1-1 | TRBV7-3
CASSPQTSEGILYEQYF | TGTGCCAGCAGCCCTCAGACTAGCGAGGGAATTCTCTACGAGCAGTACTTC | NA | TRBD2 | TRBJ2-7 | TRBV7-2
CASTRYSPGAQETQYF | TGTGCCAGCACCCGATACAGCCCCGGAGCCCAAGAGACCCAGTACTTC | NA | NA | TRBJ2-5 | TRBV6-6
CASRQTGGVTQYF | TGTGCCAGCAGACAGACAGGGGGGGTCACCCAGTACTTC | NA | TRBD1 | TRBJ2-5 | TRBV27
CSATDRGLGETQYF | TGCAGTGCTACTGACAGGGGGCTAGGAGAGACCCAGTACTTC | NA | TRBD1 | TRBJ2-5 | TRBV20-1
CASSVNNRDEQYF | TGTGCCAGCAGCGTCAATAACAGGGACGAGCAGTACTTC | NA | NA | TRBJ2-7 | TRBV13
CATSIGTGRNQPQHF | TGTGCCACCAGCATAGGGACAGGGCGCAATCAGCCCCAGCATTTT | NA | TRBD1 | TRBJ1-5 | TRBV15
CASRGGGPEAFF | TGTGCCAGCAGGGGGGGGGGACCAGAAGCTTTCTTT | NA | NA | TRBJ1-1 | TRBV13
CASTRTGQGTDTQYF | TGTGCCAGCACCAGAACAGGGCAAGGTACAGATACGCAGTATTTT | once | NA | TRBJ2-3 | TRBV6-6
CASSVTPGQGNTEAFF | TGCGCCAGCAGCGTCACTCCGGGACAGGGGAACACTGAAGCTTTCTTT | NA | TRBD1 | TRBJ1-1 | TRBV5-1
CASSLVGLAVSPINTGELFF | TGTGCCAGCAGCTTGGTCGGACTAGCGGTCTCTCCCATAAACACCGGGGAGCTGTTTTTT | NA | TRBD2 | TRBJ2-2 | TRBV5-4
CASSVGTVAYEQYF | TGTGCCAGCAGCGTAGGAACTGTAGCCTACGAGCAGTACTTC | NA | NA | TRBJ2-7 | TRBV9
CASSHGTSRVEQYF | TGTGCCAGCAGTCATGGGACTAGCAGGGTCGAGCAGTACTTC | NA | TRBD2 | TRBJ2-7 | TRBV27
CASSLVQGPEDTQYF | TGTGCCAGCAGCTTAGTGCAGGGCCCAGAAGATACGCAGTATTTT | NA | NA | TRBJ2-3 | TRBV7-9
CASSILDRNTEAFF | TGTGCCAGCAGTATACTGGACAGGAACACTGAAGCTTTCTTT | many | NA | TRBJ1-1 | TRBV27
CASRSPSTRQPRLQETQYF | TGTGCCAGCCGCTCACCAAGCACCCGACAGCCAAGACTCCAAGAGACCCAGTACTTC | NA | NA | TRBJ2-5 | TRBV2
CASSLRLASNTGELFF | TGTGCCAGCAGCTTACGACTAGCCTCAAACACCGGGGAGCTGTTTTTT | NA | TRBD2 | TRBJ2-2 | TRBV13
CAISERRGWTEAFF | TGTGCCATCAGTGAAAGGAGGGGCTGGACTGAAGCTTTCTTT | NA | NA | TRBJ1-1 | TRBV10-3
CASSSAPPGPRGDTQYF | TGTGCCAGCAGTTCCGCCCCCCCCGGACCTCGGGGGGATACGCAGTATTTT | few | NA | TRBJ2-3 | TRBV27
CASRTGTGEEKLFF | TGTGCCAGCAGAACCGGGACAGGGGAAGAAAAACTGTTTTTT | NA | TRBD1 | TRBJ1-4 | TRBV28
CASSPGQTLNTEAFF | TGCGCCAGCAGCCCCGGACAGACCTTGAACACTGAAGCTTTCTTT | once | NA | TRBJ1-1 | TRBV4-1
CASSLASVVQGYTF | TGTGCCAGCAGTTTAGCGTCAGTCGTCCAGGGCTACACCTTC | NA | NA | TRBJ1-2 | TRBV12-3/TRBV12-4
CSARSNSATDEQFF | TGCAGTGCTAGAAGTAACTCGGCGACGGATGAGCAGTTCTTC | NA | NA | TRBJ2-1 | TRBV20-1
CSARDRNGVDSNQPQHF | TGCAGTGCTAGAGATCGAAACGGGGTAGATAGCAATCAGCCCCAGCATTTT | NA | NA | TRBJ1-5 | TRBV20-1
CATSRGGRGQQPQHF | TGTGCCACCAGCAGGGGTGGCAGGGGGCAACAGCCCCAGCATTTT | few | TRBD1 | TRBJ1-5 | TRBV15
CASGLEGRVAGELFF | TGTGCTAGTGGTTTGGAGGGCAGGGTTGCCGGGGAGCTGTTTTTT | few | NA | TRBJ2-2 | TRBV12-5
CSAPPGQGDFYGYTF | TGCAGTGCTCCCCCGGGACAGGGGGATTTCTATGGCTACACCTTC | few | TRBD1 | TRBJ1-2 | TRBV20-1